This TCR beta chain came from a study of cytomegalovirus exposure and HLA in healthy donors. The study's findings and limits: Three of the chains that were CMV-associated were confirmed in vitro to be specific for CMV antigens. Researchers catalogued 160 or so TCR beta chains as cytomegalovirus-associated.

Concerning this clone itself: What it binds is not known.

Germline V gives CDR1 SNHLY, CDR2 FYNNEI. The CDR3 loop spans 15 amino acids. V shed 0 bases, J shed 2 bases, and the junction held 2 bases outside the gene matches. The primer mix had 60 Vbeta and 13 Jbeta primers. The assay was immunoSEQ multiplex PCR, and TCRdb's table has in-frame clones only and misses some. The sample lists about 120,000 clones, around 82% occurring once. The chain combines TRBV2 with TRBJ2-3, with TRBD2 identical over 7 bases. The sample was PBMCs. The clonotype comes from a male donor in good health and CMV-seropositive. The CDR3 sequence is CASSEAAGVTDTQYF. DNA for the CDR3: TGTGCCAGCAGTGAAGCGGCGGGAGTCACAGATACGCAGTATTTT.